Sequencing of this T cell receptor (beta chain) was carried out in a study of T cells in Graves' hyperthyroidism and ophthalmopathy. Amplification yielded TCR beta CDR3 regions, with RNA transcripts as the source. First-round RT-PCR of the TCR CDR3 relied on the HTBI primer set. TCRdb fed the multiplex PCR reads into MiXCR, producing one record per CDR3 protein. The repertoire holds about 300,000 distinct CDR3 sequences, with about 19% as singletons. The CDR3 spans 13 residues. Deletions cut 3 bases from V and 7 bases from J, with 12 bases between. From germline, CDR1 is SGHTA and CDR2 FQGTGA. Patients affected by ophthalmopathy presented a Clinical Activity Score of at least 3, a NOSPECS grade of at least 4, and disease duration below 3 months. Clinical symptoms, serum thyroxine, TRAb, thyroid ultrasound and orbital computed tomography established diagnosis.

The sample was blood. The TCR was taken from a man in his forties or fifties with Graves' ophthalmopathy. The chain combines TRBV7-3 with TRBJ2-5; D gene unclear. The CDR3 region has the DNA TGTGCCAGCAGCTTGGCCTCTGGATCGACCCAGTACTTC. Protein sequence: CASSLASGSTQYF.